Included here is one TCR beta chain sequence, with context. These data come from a study of T cell responses to AZD1222 COVID-19 vaccine. Germline CDR1 is MDHEN and CDR2 is SYDVKM. V was trimmed by 7 bases and J by 3 bases, leaving 21 bases between them. The CDR3 runs to 16 residues. Data came from immunoSEQ multiplex PCR; TCRdb stores just in-frame clones and leaves some out. The sample includes around 95,000 clones, around 89% of them seen just once. The clonotype comes from an adult in good health. The sample was peripheral blood, taken on day 0 of AZD1222 vaccination. The chain couples TRBV28 to TRBJ1-2; D is unresolved. CDR3 sequence: CASTYLGTTAYYGYTF. The CDR3 bases are TGTGCCAGCACCTATCTTGGTACCACTGCGTACTATGGCTACACCTTC.